This is a list of T cell receptor beta chains from one sample in a study of blood T cell repertoires in COVID-19. Method: immunoSEQ multiplex PCR; TCRdb's copy keeps in-frame clones and lacks some. The sample contains 250,000 or so clones, around nine tenths of which appear only once. Sequencing was performed on peripheral blood. These receptors originate from a man aged 30 to 45 with active or convalescent COVID-19. Each CDR3 is given with its conserved first and last residue. The D gene is left open where the match is weak. Clone size is given for some rows only: seen once, a few or many times, or a class if the clone is expanded.

. TRBJ1-6 TRBV3-1/TRBV3-2 . TGTGCCAGCAGCCACGGTTCGGGGTATAATTCACCCCTCCACTTT CASSHGSGYNSPLHF
. TRBJ1-2 TRBV4-1 . TGCGCCAGCAGCCAGTGGCAGGGGTCAAACTATGGCTACACCTTC CASSQWQGSNYGYTF
. TRBJ1-5 TRBV7-8 few TGTGCCAGCAGCAGCACCTGGGCTGAACAGCCCCAGCATTTT CASSSTWAEQPQHF
. TRBJ1-5 TRBV7-8 . TGTGCCAGCAGCGGTAGTGGTAGCGGGGGCGGTCGTCAGCCCCAGCATTTT CASSGSGSGGGRQPQHF
TRBD2 TRBJ2-2 TRBV11-2 few TGTGCCAGCAGCTTTGGACTAGCGGGGGCGGTTACCGGGGAGCTGTTTTTT CASSFGLAGAVTGELFF
. TRBJ2-1 TRBV27 once TGTGCCAGCAGTTTTGCGCGGGGCGCCTACAATGAGCAGTTCTTC CASSFARGAYNEQFF
TRBD1 TRBJ1-1 TRBV18 . TGTGCCAGCTCACCGGGACAGACTAACACTGAAGCTTTCTTT CASSPGQTNTEAFF
. TRBJ2-1 TRBV6-5 . TGTGCCAGCAGTTACTCCGCGGTAAGCTCCTACAATGAGCAGTTCTTC CASSYSAVSSYNEQFF
TRBD1 TRBJ1-3 TRBV29-1 . TGCAGCGCCACCGAGGGGGCGCTTGGAAACACCATATATTTT CSATEGALGNTIYF
. TRBJ2-1 TRBV7-2 . TGTGCCAGCCTCGCCGGGGGGCCGTACAATGAGCAGTTCTTC CASLAGGPYNEQFF
TRBD1 TRBJ2-2 TRBV3-1/TRBV3-2 . TGTGCCAGCAGCCAAGCCGGGACAGGGAACACCGGGGAGCTGTTTTTT CASSQAGTGNTGELFF
TRBD1 TRBJ1-4 TRBV2 . TGTGCCAGCAGAACGACAGGGGGCGAGGATGAAAAACTGTTTTTT CASRTTGGEDEKLFF
TRBD1 TRBJ1-4 TRBV30 . TGTGCCTTTGACCGGGACAGGGTTAATGAAAAACTGTTTTTT CAFDRDRVNEKLFF
. TRBJ2-1 TRBV5-1 few TGCGCCAGCAGCTTGACCGGGACATCCGACAATGAGCAGTTCTTC CASSLTGTSDNEQFF
. TRBJ1-2 TRBV28 . TGTGCCAGCATGGCGGGGGCTGGTGGCTACACCTTC CASMAGAGGYTF
TRBD1 TRBJ1-5 TRBV27 . TGTGCCAGCAGCTCGAATAGACAGGGCTACAATCAGCCCCAGCATTTT CASSSNRQGYNQPQHF
. TRBJ1-3 TRBV10-1 once TGCGCCAGCAGTGAGCGTCCTGGAAACACCATATATTTT CASSERPGNTIYF
. TRBJ2-1 TRBV27 . TGTGCCAGCAGTGCCTACGGGGTCACTGAGCAGTTCTTC CASSAYGVTEQFF
. TRBJ2-6 TRBV11-2 . TGTGCCAGCAGCTTAGATCTTGTGGGGCTTGTTTCTGGGGCCAACGTCCTGACTTTC CASSLDLVGLVSGANVLTF
TRBD1 TRBJ1-2 TRBV15 . TGTGCCACCAGCAGAGATCCAGGCAGGGGGGTCGGTGGCTACACCTTC CATSRDPGRGVGGYTF
. TRBJ2-5 TRBV27 once TGTGCCAGCAGCCCGCGTTCCGGGGTTTGGGAGACCCAGTACTTC CASSPRSGVWETQYF
. TRBJ1-2 TRBV7-9 once TGTGCCAGCAGCCTATCCGGGACTCCGAACTATGGCTACACCTTC CASSLSGTPNYGYTF